Listed below are T cell receptor beta chains from one sample, sequenced in a study of early T cells in non-severe SARS-CoV-2 infection. TCRdb fed the 5' RACE reads into MiXCR, producing one record per CDR3 protein. The table lists 49,000 or so distinct CDR3 sequences, more than 5.5% of them singletons. Specimen: whole blood, collected at baseline. These receptors came from an adult who was a healthcare worker with PCR-confirmed SARS-CoV-2 infection or an uninfected control (not recorded which). Both conserved end residues are part of each CDR3. Each record gives: D gene, clone size, J gene, V gene, CDR3 protein, CDR3 DNA. A D gene is named only where the DNA matches it firmly. A clone size is listed for some rows: how often the clone was seen (once, few, many), or a class if it is expanded.

D gene: TRBD2
clone size: many
J gene: TRBJ2-5
V gene: TRBV7-2
CDR3 protein: CASSFSLGGQETQYF
CDR3 DNA: TGTGCCAGCAGCTTCTCCTTGGGGGGGCAAGAGACCCAGTACTTC

D gene: TRBD2
clone size: many
J gene: TRBJ2-1
V gene: TRBV6-5
CDR3 protein: CASSYGSGGLYNEQFF
CDR3 DNA: TGTGCCAGCAGTTACGGGTCGGGGGGATTGTACAATGAGCAGTTCTTC

D gene: TRBD1
clone size: many
J gene: TRBJ1-5
V gene: TRBV6-7
CDR3 protein: CASSYGGGRSNQPQHF
CDR3 DNA: TGTGCCAGCAGTTACGGAGGGGGCAGGAGCAATCAGCCCCAGCATTTT

D gene: NA
clone size: many
J gene: TRBJ1-5
V gene: TRBV6-2/TRBV6-3
CDR3 protein: CASSRLAGERMHF
CDR3 DNA: TGTGCCAGCAGTAGGCTTGCGGGGGAACGAATGCATTTT

D gene: NA
clone size: NA
J gene: TRBJ1-1
V gene: TRBV12-5
CDR3 protein: CASGLVLGGPEMNTEAFF
CDR3 DNA: TGTGCTAGTGGTTTGGTTCTGGGAGGGCCTGAAATGAACACTGAAGCTTTCTTT

D gene: NA
clone size: many
J gene: TRBJ2-2
V gene: TRBV10-3
CDR3 protein: CAIENTGELFF
CDR3 DNA: TGTGCCATCGAAAACACCGGGGAGCTGTTTTTT

D gene: NA
clone size: many
J gene: TRBJ2-3
V gene: TRBV7-8
CDR3 protein: CASSFPSGVRGTQYF
CDR3 DNA: TGTGCCAGCAGCTTTCCATCCGGGGTTAGGGGTACGCAGTATTTT

D gene: NA
clone size: few
J gene: TRBJ2-7
V gene: TRBV5-1
CDR3 protein: CASSRATGFSYEQYF
CDR3 DNA: TGCGCCAGCAGTCGGGCAACAGGGTTTTCCTACGAGCAGTACTTC

D gene: NA
clone size: few
J gene: TRBJ2-3
V gene: TRBV4-3
CDR3 protein: CASSGPGGDTQYF
CDR3 DNA: TGCGCCAGCAGCGGGCCCGGCGGAGATACGCAGTATTTT

D gene: NA
clone size: few
J gene: TRBJ2-7
V gene: TRBV19
CDR3 protein: CASSMVDTPKQYF
CDR3 DNA: TGTGCCAGTAGTATGGTGGATACCCCCAAGCAGTACTTC

D gene: NA
clone size: many
J gene: TRBJ2-2
V gene: TRBV11-3
CDR3 protein: CASSSWTGKGTGELFF
CDR3 DNA: TGTGCCAGCAGCTCGTGGACCGGGAAAGGCACCGGGGAGCTGTTTTTT

D gene: NA
clone size: few
J gene: TRBJ2-1
V gene: TRBV18
CDR3 protein: CASSPDRYNEQFF
CDR3 DNA: TGTGCCAGCTCACCTGACAGATACAATGAGCAGTTCTTC

D gene: TRBD1
clone size: medium-sized
J gene: TRBJ2-5
V gene: TRBV7-9
CDR3 protein: CASSLGDRGLQETQYF
CDR3 DNA: TGTGCCAGCAGCCTGGGGGACAGGGGGCTCCAAGAGACCCAGTACTTC

D gene: NA
clone size: many
J gene: TRBJ1-2
V gene: TRBV6-5
CDR3 protein: CASSRSPEAYYGYTF
CDR3 DNA: TGTGCCAGCAGTAGGAGCCCCGAGGCCTACTATGGCTACACCTTC

D gene: NA
clone size: many
J gene: TRBJ2-7
V gene: TRBV5-1
CDR3 protein: CASSPTGLSYEQYF
CDR3 DNA: TGCGCCAGCAGCCCGACAGGTCTCTCCTACGAGCAGTACTTC

D gene: TRBD1
clone size: NA
J gene: TRBJ1-1
V gene: TRBV4-1
CDR3 protein: CASSSPTGEGVAFF
CDR3 DNA: TGCGCCAGCAGCTCCCCTACAGGGGAAGGGGTAGCTTTCTTT

D gene: NA
clone size: NA
J gene: TRBJ2-3
V gene: TRBV20-1
CDR3 protein: CSALLGNTDTQYF
CDR3 DNA: TGCAGTGCACTGTTGGGAAACACAGATACGCAGTATTTT

D gene: NA
clone size: NA
J gene: TRBJ1-6
V gene: TRBV11-3
CDR3 protein: CASSLGRQANSPLHF
CDR3 DNA: TGTGCCAGCAGCTTAGGCCGACAGGCTAATTCACCCCTCCACTTT

D gene: TRBD2
clone size: many
J gene: TRBJ2-3
V gene: TRBV7-2
CDR3 protein: CASSPRSGGAGTDTQYF
CDR3 DNA: TGTGCCAGCAGCCCCCGATCGGGGGGGGCGGGCACAGATACGCAGTATTTT

D gene: TRBD1
clone size: NA
J gene: TRBJ1-2
V gene: TRBV5-1
CDR3 protein: CASSPIDRDRGYTF
CDR3 DNA: TGCGCCAGCAGCCCGATCGACAGGGATCGGGGCTACACCTTC

D gene: NA
clone size: NA
J gene: TRBJ1-1
V gene: TRBV6-5
CDR3 protein: CTSSRVGGTEAFF
CDR3 DNA: TGTACCAGCAGTAGAGTTGGAGGAACTGAAGCTTTCTTT

D gene: NA
clone size: many
J gene: TRBJ1-5
V gene: TRBV10-3
CDR3 protein: CAISNSNQPQHF
CDR3 DNA: TGTGCCATTAGCAATAGCAATCAGCCCCAGCATTTT

D gene: NA
clone size: NA
J gene: TRBJ2-7
V gene: TRBV28
CDR3 protein: CASSGRTTYEQYF
CDR3 DNA: TGTGCCAGCAGTGGGAGGACAACATACGAGCAGTACTTC